These 28 T cell receptor beta chains share one sample of origin, sequenced in a study of PD-1 blockade in classical Hodgkin lymphoma (TCRdb year 2020). The library was prepared using the immunoSEQ multiplex PCR assay. Sourced from immuneACCESS, this table was stored by TCRdb with only in-frame sequences that have V and J called. A share of the clones is absent; for the studies checked, an unresolved V gene accounts for under half, and the remainder has no known explanation. This sample has tens of thousands of clones in its table, and around 80% of those were observed once. About a tenth of the sample goes to the ten largest clones. Read against the paper, the sample's time point label means: cycle 4 day 1 (C4D1), after 6 weeks of nivolumab. Relapse after autologous stem cell transplantation had occurred in all trial patients, and cohorts A, B and C were distinguished by prior brentuximab vedotin exposure.

Sequencing was performed on peripheral blood mononuclear cells (PBMCs), taken before the fourth cycle of nivolumab. All receptors derive from a human donor with classical Hodgkin lymphoma.

The chain combines TRBV4-3 with TRBJ2-3; TRBD2 aligns across 9 bases. Trimming cost V 1 base and J 8 bases; bases outside gene matches: 13. The CDR3 covers 17 residues. CDR1 LGHNA and CDR2 YSLEER come from the germline V gene. In DNA, the CDR3 is TGCGCCAGCAGCCAAGCGGTGAGACTAGCGGACCCTGGTACGCAGTATTTT. Amino acid sequence: CASSQAVRLADPGTQYF.

The chain combines TRBV28 with TRBJ2-2; no clear D. The CDR3 is made up of 14 amino acids. The V gene's germline CDR1 is MDHEN and CDR2 SYDVKM. Trimming stripped 2 bases from V and 4 bases from J, with 8 bases between. The CDR3 spells CASSLLGSTGELFF. For the CDR3, the DNA is TGTGCCAGCAGTTTACTTGGGTCCACCGGGGAGCTGTTTTTT.

The J gene is TRBJ1-2, the V gene TRBV19, with D uncertain. The germline V gene has CDR1 LNHDA and CDR2 SQIVND (reference sequence). The CDR3 has 15 amino acids. Trimming took 4 bases from V and 0 from J, leaving 12 bases between them. The CDR3 sequence: CASSRPREANYGYTF. CDR3 coding DNA: TGTGCCAGTAGTAGACCTCGGGAAGCTAACTATGGCTACACCTTC. Variable domain in full (rest from reference TRBV19 and TRBJ1-2): DGGITQSPKYLFRKEGQNVTLSCEQNLNHDAMYWYRQDPGQGLRLIYYSQIVNDFQKGDIAEGYSVSREKKESFPLTVTSAQKNPTAFYLCASSRPREANYGYTFGSGTRLTVV.

This clone was picked up a small number of times. The CDR3 spells CASSLRPLAGGRNEQFF. CDR3 bases: TGTGCCAGCAGCTTAAGACCGCTAGCGGGAGGGCGCAATGAGCAGTTCTTC. The V and J genes are TRBV7-3 and TRBJ2-1; 12 bases line up with TRBD2. The V segment lost 1 base and the J segment 6 bases; nucleotides outside the gene matches: 7. This CDR3 is built from 17 residues. Germline values: CDR1 SGHTA, CDR2 FQGTGA.

The rearrangement joins TRBV4-1 to TRBJ1-2, with D perhaps TRBD1 (6 bases). The CDR3 has 14 amino acids. The V and J ends lost 0 bases and 11 bases respectively, with 16 bases between them. Germline assignment: CDR1 MGHRA and CDR2 YSYEKL. Here the CDR3 reads CASSQDQGRLWYTF. The CDR3 coding sequence is TGCGCCAGCAGCCAAGATCAGGGGCGCTTATGGTACACCTTC.

J is TRBJ1-2 and V is TRBV21-1. TRBV21-1 is a pseudogene locus. This CDR3 is built from 17 residues. In nucleotides, the CDR3 is TGTGCCAGCAGCAAAGGAGGGGAGGGGCGAGGAGGCTATGGCTACACCTTC. Protein sequence: CASSKGGEGRGGYGYTF.

The V call is TRBV6-5, the J call TRBJ2-5; D gene uncertain. The CDR3 sequence is 14 residues long. Germline lookup yields CDR1 MNHEY and CDR2 SVGAGI. V was shortened by 0 bases and J by 4 bases, with 9 bases between the two germline ends. The CDR3 sequence: CASSYSQRPETQYF. The CDR3 bases are TGTGCCAGCAGTTACTCGCAACGGCCAGAGACCCAGTACTTC.

V gene TRBV7-2 combines with J gene TRBJ2-7; D may be TRBD2 (5 bases). This CDR3 is built from 18 residues. The V and J ends lost 5 bases and 2 bases respectively, with 25 bases between them. CDR1 is SGHTA and CDR2 is FQGNSA in the germline V gene. The CDR3 protein is CASSPRGGSSAGAYEQYF. For the CDR3, the DNA is TGTGCCAGCAGCCCACGTGGAGGCAGTTCGGCCGGGGCCTACGAGCAGTACTTC. Full variable domain (remainder filled in from reference TRBV7-2 and TRBJ2-7): GAGVSQSPSNKVTEKGKDVELRCDPISGHTALYWYRQSLGQGLEFLIYFQGNSAPDKSGLPSDRFSAERTGGSVSTLTIQRTQQEDSAVYLCASSPRGGSSAGAYEQYFGPGTRLTVT.

The rearrangement links TRBV29-1 to TRBJ1-1; 8 nucleotides match TRBD1. The CDR3 has 12 amino acids. Germline V gene lookup returns CDR1 SQVTM and CDR2 ANQGSEA. V trimming: 7 bases; J trimming: 4 bases; junction bases outside the gene matches: 5. This CDR3 is CSASGQATEAFF. CDR3 coding DNA: TGCAGCGCATCGGGACAGGCCACTGAAGCTTTCTTT.

This chain uses TRBV18 with TRBJ1-2, with D unresolved. The CDR3 runs 13 residues. Trimming left V 3 bases short and J 8 bases short, with 13 bases between. Germline V gene data show CDR1 as KGHSH and CDR2 as LQKENI. CDR3 sequence reads: CASSPGLDWGYTF. The CDR3 nucleotides read TGTGCCAGCTCACCTGGCCTCGATTGGGGCTACACCTTC.

In its sample, this clone was seen a few times. The chain combines TRBV6-5 with TRBJ2-2; 8 bases fit TRBD1. Germline V gene sequence: CDR1 MNHEY, CDR2 SVGAGI. This CDR3 contains 15 residues. V gave up 0 bases and J gave up 7 bases; unmatched junction bases: 4. The DNA of the CDR3 is TGTGCCAGCAGTTACTCCCCAGGGGGCCACGGGGAGCTGTTTTTT. Translated: CASSYSPGGHGELFF.

Remarks on this clone: One end of the junction fails to match germline, which may point to a read error. The gene calls are TRBV7-7 and TRBJ1-1; 7 bases fit TRBD1. CDR1 and CDR2 (germline): SSHAT, FNYEAQ (reference sequence). The CDR3 extends over 17 amino acids. The chain's CDR3 is CASSLWVGDSLNTEAFF. The CDR3 nucleotides read TGTGCTAGCAGCTTATGGGTCGGGGACAGCTTGAACACTGAAGCTTTCTTT.

V gene TRBV2 combines with J gene TRBJ2-5; TRBD2 aligns across 9 bases. The CDR3 totals 19 residues. The germline V gene has CDR1 SNHLY and CDR2 FYNNEI. Germline trimming cut 6 bases from V and 1 base from J; bases unmatched to any gene: 18. Here the CDR3 DNA reads TGTGCCAGCAGCGCCCCTAGATGGCGGGGGGGCCCCCCCCAAGAGACCCAGTACTTC. Amino acid sequence: CASSAPRWRGGPPQETQYF.

The V gene is TRBV7-2, the J gene TRBJ2-3, with unresolved D. The germline V gene encodes CDR1 SGHTA and CDR2 FQGNSA. The V and J ends lost 5 bases and 0 bases respectively, with 9 bases between them. The CDR3 spans 14 residues. CDR3 sequence: CASSPRASTDTQYF. CDR3 bases: TGTGCCAGCAGCCCCCGGGCCAGCACAGATACGCAGTATTTT.

The rearrangement uses TRBV5-1 and TRBJ1-1; D is undetermined. CDR3 size: 15 residues. Trimming cost V 5 bases and J 5 bases, with 19 bases left between them. Germline V gives CDR1 SGHRS, CDR2 YFSETQ. The CDR3 protein is CASRRSFEAKTEAFF. In DNA form, the CDR3 reads TGCGCCAGCAGGAGATCTTTCGAGGCAAAGACTGAAGCTTTCTTT.

This clone was counted a single time. The genes are TRBV5-1 and TRBJ1-3; D is ambiguous. The germline V and J ends were trimmed by 2 bases and 4 bases, with 7 bases remaining between them. This CDR3 is 13 amino acids long. The V gene's germline CDR1 is SGHRS and CDR2 YFSETQ. In DNA, the CDR3 is TGCGCCAGCAGCTTAAGTTCCGGAAACACCATATATTTT. This gives the protein CASSLSSGNTIYF.

This clone was observed a handful of times. The chain joins TRBV11-3 to TRBJ2-1; 15 bases align to TRBD2. The V gene end was trimmed by 5 bases and the J gene end by 12 bases; junction bases not matched to a gene: 11. Germline V gives CDR1 SGHNT, CDR2 YENEEA. The CDR3 loop spans 16 amino acids. The CDR3 DNA sequence: TGTGCCAGCAGCGCCGGACTAGCGGGAGGGCTTAGTGGGCAGTTCTTC. Translating gives CASSAGLAGGLSGQFF.

The chain joins TRBV19 to TRBJ2-2; possible D gene TRBD2, 5 bases. Per the germline V gene, CDR1 is LNHDA and CDR2 is SQIVND (reference sequence). The CDR3 sequence is 13 residues long. The V end lost 7 bases, the J end lost 4 bases, and 10 bases lay between the germline ends. CDR3 bases: TGTGCCAGTACGCTGAGCGGCACCGGGGAGCTGTTTTTT. Amino acids: CASTLSGTGELFF.

The rearrangement links TRBV10-3 to TRBJ1-3, with D possibly TRBD1 on 6 matching bases. V lost 4 bases to trimming and J lost 0 bases, with 13 bases between them. This CDR3 spans 16 amino acids. The V gene's germline CDR1 is ENHRY and CDR2 SYGVKD. The DNA for the CDR3 is TGTGCCATCAGTGGCAATACAGGGTTCTCTGGAAACACCATATATTTT. This translates into CAISGNTGFSGNTIYF.

This clone has a single count. The chain carries TRBV10-3 and TRBJ2-3; weak D call: TRBD2 (6 bases). Germline CDR1 ENHRY, CDR2 SYGVKD. The CDR3 has 16 residues. V was clipped by 4 bases and J by 5 bases, with 19 bases between them. The CDR3 DNA reads as TGTGCCATCAGTGGGGATTGGAGTAGCGGACAAGATACGCAGTATTTT. This translates into CAISGDWSSGQDTQYF.

This clone was seen just once. The V call is TRBV18, the J call TRBJ2-5; D may be TRBD1 (5 bases). The CDR3 totals 13 residues. Trimming shortened V by 6 bases and J by 5 bases, and 13 bases separated the two germline ends. Germline V gene sequence: CDR1 KGHSH, CDR2 LQKENI. The CDR3 nucleotides are TGTGCCAGCTCGACAGTGGAAGGGGAGACCCAGTACTTC. This gives the protein CASSTVEGETQYF.

This sequence joins TRBV11-2 and TRBJ2-7; D might be TRBD1 (5 bases). Germline V lookup: CDR1 SGHAT, CDR2 FQNNGV. CDR3 length: 15 residues. V lost 2 bases and J 2 bases, leaving 13 bases between the germline ends. CDR3 protein: CASSLRASGPYEQYF. For the CDR3, the DNA is TGTGCCAGCAGCTTACGGGCGTCAGGGCCCTACGAGCAGTACTTC.

This clone came up a few times. V usage is TRBV6-5 and J usage is TRBJ2-3; 8 bases align to TRBD2. V gave up 6 bases and J gave up 0 bases; unmatched junction bases: 5. The CDR3 loop spans 15 amino acids. CDR1 and CDR2 (germline): MNHEY, SVGAGI. Written as DNA, the CDR3 is TGTGCCAGCAGACCCTTAGCGGGGAGCACAGATACGCAGTATTTT. The encoded protein is CASRPLAGSTDTQYF.

As regards this clone: Other DNA sequences from this sample encode an identical CDR3 as well. This chain uses TRBV6-5 with TRBJ2-7; the match to TRBD2 covers 11 bases. This CDR3 region has 15 residues. Germline lookup yields CDR1 MNHEY and CDR2 SVGAGI. Unmatched junction bases numbered 7, after V lost 5 bases and J lost 4 bases. CDR3 bases: TGTGCCAGCAGTCCCCCACTAGCGGGAGTATACGAGCAGTACTTC. Amino acids: CASSPPLAGVYEQYF.

This sequence joins TRBV9 and TRBJ2-7; 7 positions agree with TRBD2. CDR1 and CDR2 from the germline V gene are SGDLS and YYNGEE. The J segment lost 6 bases and the V segment lost 2 bases, leaving 5 bases of the junction unmatched. This CDR3 has 13 residues. The CDR3 region has the DNA TGTGCCAGCAGCGTTTGGGCTAGCGGCGAGCAGTACTTC. Its protein product is CASSVWASGEQYF.

V is TRBV4-1 and J is TRBJ2-1, with no clear D. The CDR3 contains 13 residues. V was pared by 1 base and J by 2 bases, with 3 bases between. The germline V gene encodes CDR1 MGHRA and CDR2 YSYEKL. Written as DNA, the CDR3 is TGCGCCAGCAGCCAAGGGACCTACAATGAGCAGTTCTTC. It specifies CASSQGTYNEQFF.

The rearrangement uses TRBV4-1 and TRBJ2-7; possible D gene TRBD2, 5 bases. Germline V gene lookup returns CDR1 MGHRA and CDR2 YSYEKL. Deletions cut 5 bases from V and 4 bases from J, with 15 bases between. The CDR3 covers 14 residues. The CDR3 reads CASSFGIEGYEQYF. The CDR3 DNA is TGCGCCAGCAGCTTCGGGATAGAGGGTTACGAGCAGTACTTC.

The V call is TRBV18, the J call TRBJ2-2; D uncertain. The V end lost 2 bases, the J end lost 0 bases, and 7 bases lay between the germline ends. This CDR3 has 15 amino acids. Germline V gene data show CDR1 as KGHSH and CDR2 as LQKENI. The CDR3 coding sequence is TGTGCCAGCTCACCATGGACCGCGAACACCGGGGAGCTGTTTTTT. The encoded protein is CASSPWTANTGELFF.